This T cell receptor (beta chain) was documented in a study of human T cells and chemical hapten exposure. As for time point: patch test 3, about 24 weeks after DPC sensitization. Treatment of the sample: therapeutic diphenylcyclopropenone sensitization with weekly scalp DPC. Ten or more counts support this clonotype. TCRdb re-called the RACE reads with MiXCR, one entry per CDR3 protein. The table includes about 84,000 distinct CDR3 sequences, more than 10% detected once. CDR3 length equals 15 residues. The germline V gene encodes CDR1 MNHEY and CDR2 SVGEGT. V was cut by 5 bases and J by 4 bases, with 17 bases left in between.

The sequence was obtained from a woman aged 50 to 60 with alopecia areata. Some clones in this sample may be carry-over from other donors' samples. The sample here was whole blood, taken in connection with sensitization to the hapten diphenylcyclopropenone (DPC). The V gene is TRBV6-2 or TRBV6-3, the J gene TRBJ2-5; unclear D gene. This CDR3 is CASSTLGKQVETQYF. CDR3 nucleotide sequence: TGTGCCAGCAGTACCCTAGGGAAGCAAGTAGAGACCCAGTACTTC.